Below are 10 T cell receptor beta chains sequenced from a single sample in a study of cytomegalovirus exposure and HLA in healthy donors. 13 Jbeta primers and 60 Vbeta primers were used for the PCR. Clones were read by immunoSEQ multiplex PCR, and TCRdb kept only the in-frame ones, dropping some. Of 120,000 or so clones in the sample, 83% were seen once. Sequenced input: PBMCs. These receptors were taken from a man younger than 35 in good health and CMV-seropositive.

The chain links TRBV5-6 to TRBJ2-7, with D perhaps matching TRBD1 (6 bases). The V end lost 3 bases, the J end lost 2 bases, and 9 bases lay between the germline ends. The CDR3 totals 13 residues. Germline-derived CDR1 and CDR2 are SGHDT and YYEEEE. The CDR3, as DNA: TGTGCCAGCAGCTGGGGGCTTACCTACGAGCAGTACTTC. It yields the protein CASSWGLTYEQYF.

V gene TRBV5-1 combines with J gene TRBJ2-7; TRBD2 aligns across 8 bases. The CDR3 totals 14 residues. Trimming took 4 bases from V and 2 from J; bases not matched to a gene: 5. Germline CDR1 reads SGHRS; CDR2 reads YFSETQ. The DNA for the CDR3 is TGCGCCAGCAGCAGGCGGGGGGCCGCCTACGAGCAGTACTTC. It translates to CASSRRGAAYEQYF.

The V and J genes are TRBV10-3 and TRBJ2-5; D gene uncertain. Germline assignment: CDR1 ENHRY and CDR2 SYGVKD. This CDR3 region has 12 residues. V was pared by 3 bases and J by 5 bases, with 7 bases between. The CDR3 region has the DNA TGTGCCATCAGTGATTTGCGGGAGACCCAGTACTTC. It codes for CAISDLRETQYF.

The gene calls are TRBV5-4 and TRBJ2-7, with D possibly TRBD1 on 7 matching bases. The ends were cut back, 4 bases at V and 2 bases at J, with 16 bases in the middle. The CDR3 covers 15 residues. The germline V gene has CDR1 SGHNT and CDR2 YYREEE (reference sequence). The CDR3 nucleotides read TGTGCCAGCAGCGGGACTGGACAGGCTACCTACGAGCAGTACTTC. Protein: CASSGTGQATYEQYF.

This chain uses TRBV15 with TRBJ1-4; D ambiguous. CDR1 and CDR2 (germline): LNHNV, YYDKDF (reference sequence). The CDR3 runs to 14 residues. With 4 bases removed from V and 4 bases from J, the gap between germline ends came to 10 bases. This chain's CDR3 is CATSTRHVNEKLFF. CDR3 nucleotides: TGTGCCACCAGCACTCGACACGTTAATGAAAAACTGTTTTTT.

J is TRBJ2-3 and V is TRBV5-6; D gene uncertain. The ends were cut back, 2 bases at V and 0 bases at J, with 16 bases in the middle. The CDR3 consists of 17 residues. Germline CDR1 SGHDT, CDR2 YYEEEE. This CDR3 is CASSFLREPSSTDTQYF. The DNA of the CDR3 is TGTGCCAGCAGCTTCTTGCGAGAGCCCTCTAGCACAGATACGCAGTATTTT.

V usage is TRBV2 and J usage is TRBJ1-2, with 7 bases that match TRBD1. This CDR3 spans 15 amino acids. V trimming: 2 bases; J trimming: 0 bases; junction bases outside the gene matches: 3. Looked up from germline, CDR1 is SNHLY and CDR2 is FYNNEI. CDR3 in amino acids: CASSEMGTANYGYTF. CDR3 nucleotide sequence: TGTGCCAGCAGTGAAATGGGGACAGCTAACTATGGCTACACCTTC.

The rearrangement uses TRBV11-3 and TRBJ2-7; D is perhaps TRBD2 (5 bases). This CDR3 spans 13 amino acids. V was cut by 0 bases and J by 4 bases, with 7 bases left in between. Germline assignment: CDR1 SGHNT and CDR2 YENEEA. The CDR3 loop reads CASSLDREYEQYF. In DNA form, the CDR3 reads TGTGCCAGCAGCTTAGATCGGGAATACGAGCAGTACTTC.

The chain is built from TRBV27 and TRBJ1-2, with D unresolved. V lost 10 bases and J 3 bases, leaving 15 bases between the germline ends. Germline loops: CDR1 MNHEY, CDR2 SMNVEV (reference sequence). CDR3 length equals 13 residues. CDR3 protein: CATQKSGYYGYTF. In nucleotides, the CDR3 is TGTGCCACCCAAAAGTCAGGATACTATGGCTACACCTTC.

There are a few counts of this clone. V is TRBV7-9 and J is TRBJ1-2; tentatively, D is TRBD1 (5 bases). Germline V lookup: CDR1 SEHNR, CDR2 FQNEAQ (reference sequence). The CDR3 has 10 residues. V was trimmed by 8 bases and J by 10 bases, leaving 11 bases between them. CDR3 nucleotides: TGTGCCAGCGCGGGGACTCACTACACCTTC. Translation: CASAGTHYTF.